This T cell receptor beta chain was profiled in a study of blood T cell repertoires in COVID-19. Study context: Researchers got acute and convalescent COVID-19 samples from the United States, Italy and Spain. PBMCs, B-cell-depleted T cells, or T cells provided the cDNA or gDNA that made up the material.

CDR3 size: 18 residues. Germline V gives CDR1 SGHNT, CDR2 YYREEE (reference sequence). V lost 0 bases to trimming and J lost 3 bases; unmatched junction nucleotides: 10. In the authors' workflow: Using reference gene primer amplification, nucleated cell counts were estimated. Measured with immunoSEQ multiplex PCR; TCRdb has only the in-frame clones, and not every one. V, J and clone size are taken as reported in that table, and D and trimming were inferred from the DNA itself. The table records hundreds of thousands of clones, just over 85% of them present only once. The receptor was derived from a man aged 50 to 59 with acute or convalescent COVID-19. Sequencing input: peripheral blood. The chain is built from TRBV5-4 and TRBJ2-3; 10 bases are a match to TRBD1. CDR3 nucleotide sequence: TGTGCCAGCAGCTTGGCCTTTAGAGCGGGACAGGGGACAGATACGCAGTATTTT. Translating gives CASSLAFRAGQGTDTQYF.